One sample yielded the 13 T cell receptor beta chains listed below, sequenced in a study of response to subunit inactivated influenza vaccine. TCRdb independently ran MiXCR on the RT-PCR reads; one entry per CDR3 protein. The sample carries 500,000 to 650,000 distinct CDR3 sequences, approximately 7.7% recorded once. This specimen was PBMCs from blood, taken around 25 months after vaccination. These receptors were taken from a man aged 45-69 years who received an inactivated influenza vaccine.

The rearrangement links TRBV9 to TRBJ2-3; D uncertain. The CDR3 covers 13 residues. With 0 bases removed from V and 4 bases from J, the gap between germline ends came to 6 bases. Germline CDR1 SGDLS, CDR2 YYNGEE. The DNA for the CDR3 is TGTGCCAGCAGCGTAGCTTTAGCAGATACGCAGTATTTT. It yields the protein CASSVALADTQYF. Variable domain in full (rest from reference TRBV9 and TRBJ2-3): DSGVTQTPKHLITATGQRVTLRCSPRSGDLSVYWYQQSLDQGLQFLIQYYNGEERAKGNILERFSAQQFPDLHSELNLSSLELGDSALYFCASSVALADTQYFGPGTRLTVL.

This clonotype was seen ten or more times. The J gene is TRBJ1-5, the V gene TRBV6-6, with D tentatively TRBD1 (6 bases). The CDR3 has 13 amino acids. Looked up from germline, CDR1 is MNHNY and CDR2 is SVGAGI (reference sequence). V was clipped by 6 bases and J by 4 bases, with 10 bases between them. The CDR3 is CASSKGQNQPQHF. In DNA form, the CDR3 reads TGTGCCAGCAGCAAAGGACAGAATCAGCCCCAGCATTTT.

This clonotype appeared a few times. The genes are TRBV15 and TRBJ2-2, with TRBD1 matching over 9 bases. V lost 3 bases and J lost 1; bases outside the gene matches: 3. CDR3 size: 16 residues. Looked up from germline, CDR1 is LNHNV and CDR2 is YYDKDF (reference sequence). The CDR3, as DNA: TGTGCCACCAGCAGTAGACAGGGGGAGAACACCGGGGAGCTGTTTTTT. Residues: CATSSRQGENTGELFF.

The rearrangement uses TRBV10-3 and TRBJ1-2; 8 bases map to TRBD1. With 10 bases clipped from V and 4 bases from J, the junction kept 8 bases outside the gene matches. The CDR3 totals 13 residues. The V gene's germline CDR1 is ENHRY and CDR2 SYGVKD. CDR3 nucleotides: TGTGCCACAGGGGGCGGGAGTTTCTATGGCTACACCTTC. Its protein product is CATGGGSFYGYTF.

The V and J genes are TRBV12-3 or TRBV12-4 and TRBJ1-5, with D maybe TRBD1 (5 bases). The CDR3 loop spans 14 amino acids. V was shortened by 6 bases and J by 3 bases, with 12 bases between the two germline ends. The CDR3 reads CASSLRQFNQPQHF. For the CDR3, the DNA is TGTGCCAGCAGCCTAAGACAGTTCAATCAGCCCCAGCATTTT.

This clonotype was seen a few times. The CDR3 DNA sequence: TGCGCCAGCAGCCAAGTAACAAGCGGGGGGGAGACCCAGTACTTC. It translates to CASSQVTSGGETQYF. V usage is TRBV4-1 and J usage is TRBJ2-5; the match to TRBD2 covers 9 bases. The CDR3 contains 15 residues. Per the germline V gene, CDR1 is MGHRA and CDR2 is YSYEKL. Unmatched junction bases numbered 5, after V lost 1 base and J lost 5 bases.

The chain couples TRBV6-2 or TRBV6-3 to TRBJ2-7; 10 nucleotides align to TRBD2. The CDR3 sequence is 16 residues long. Unmatched junction bases numbered 8, after V lost 2 bases and J lost 4 bases. Germline V gives CDR1 MNHEY, CDR2 SVGEGT. CDR3 protein: CASSYGGSSGSYEQYF. DNA of the CDR3: TGTGCCAGCAGTTACGGGGGGTCTAGCGGGAGTTACGAGCAGTACTTC.

This clonotype has a handful of counts. V is TRBV6-1 and J is TRBJ2-1, with 8 bases identical to TRBD1. Trimming took 6 bases from V and 5 from J; bases not matched to a gene: 9. The CDR3 loop spans 15 amino acids. Germline CDR1 reads MNHNS; CDR2 reads SASEGT. The CDR3 sequence: CASSPDRGTDNEQFF. In DNA, the CDR3 is TGTGCCAGCAGCCCCGACAGGGGCACTGACAATGAGCAGTTCTTC.

This clonotype came up many times. The V gene is TRBV6-2 or TRBV6-3, the J gene TRBJ1-5, with a tentative D call TRBD1 (6 bases). V lost 6 bases and J lost 0, with 15 bases in between. The CDR3 spans 16 residues. Germline V gene lookup returns CDR1 MNHEY and CDR2 SVGEGT. This CDR3 is CASSLSRGGSNQPQHF. The CDR3 DNA reads TGTGCCAGCAGCTTAAGCAGGGGTGGTAGCAATCAGCCCCAGCATTTT.

The chain joins TRBV4-2 to TRBJ2-1; D gene uncertain. Deletions cut 5 bases from V and 5 bases from J, with 19 bases between. This CDR3 is 16 amino acids long. Per germline, CDR1 LGHNA and CDR2 YNFKEQ. The CDR3 nucleotides read TGTGCCAGCAGCGGGATTTGGGTGTTGGGCGACAATGAGCAGTTCTTC. The encoded protein is CASSGIWVLGDNEQFF.

This clonotype came up a few times. V is TRBV7-9 and J is TRBJ2-2, with TRBD2 matching 7 bases. The germline V gene encodes CDR1 SEHNR and CDR2 FQNEAQ (reference sequence). The CDR3 is 15 residues long. V lost 5 bases and J lost 2; bases outside the gene matches: 5. The CDR3 nucleotides read TGTGCCAGCAGCCCAGCGGGACGCAACACCGGGGAGCTGTTTTTT. It encodes CASSPAGRNTGELFF.

This clonotype was recorded a few times. J is TRBJ1-5 and V is TRBV5-1; 10 bases agree with TRBD1. Germline assignment: CDR1 SGHRS and CDR2 YFSETQ. CDR3 size: 15 residues. The trim removed 4 bases at V and 3 bases at J, leaving 4 bases unmatched. The CDR3 is CASSPGQGNNQPQHF. The CDR3 DNA is TGCGCCAGCAGCCCGGGACAGGGGAACAATCAGCCCCAGCATTTT. Full variable domain (outside the CDR3, taken from reference TRBV5-1 and TRBJ1-5): KAGVTQTPRYLIKTRGQQVTLSCSPISGHRSVSWYQQTPGQGLQFLFEYFSETQRNKGNFPGRFSGRQFSNSRSEMNVSTLELGDSALYLCASSPGQGNNQPQHFGDGTRLSIL.

The V gene is TRBV5-1, the J gene TRBJ2-5; tentative D call: TRBD1 (5 bases). The CDR3 consists of 14 residues. Germline V CDR1 and CDR2: SGHRS, YFSETQ. The V and J ends lost 4 bases and 2 bases respectively, with 12 bases between them. CDR3 coding DNA: TGCGCCAGCAGCCCGAGACAGATACAAGAGACCCAGTACTTC. It codes for CASSPRQIQETQYF.